Following are 20 T cell receptor beta chains from one sample sequenced in a study of beta chain features in type 1 diabetes. The isolated RNA, all of it, was reverse transcribed, so expressed TCRB transcripts were what got sequenced. The assay was immunoSEQ multiplex PCR, and TCRdb's table has in-frame clones only and misses some. The sample has some 900,000 clones, roughly a sixth seen once. The material sequenced was naive CD4+ T cells from blood. The receptors originated from a woman in her late teens or twenties in good health.

This clone came up a few times. The rearrangement uses TRBV28 and TRBJ1-5; D not resolved. Germline loops: CDR1 MDHEN, CDR2 SYDVKM. CDR3 length: 12 amino acids. Trimming stripped 4 bases from V and 9 bases from J, with 10 bases between. CDR3 coding DNA: TGTGCCAGCAGTTCCCCCGGCTGGCCCCAGCATTTT. Translation gives CASSSPGWPQHF.

There are a few counts of this clone. The chain couples TRBV5-1 to TRBJ2-5; possibly TRBD2 for D (7 bases). CDR3 length: 14 amino acids. V shed 5 bases and J shed 5 bases, with 16 bases lying between them. The germline V gene has CDR1 SGHRS and CDR2 YFSETQ. This CDR3 reads CASSTGGAYETQYF. The CDR3 nucleotides read TGCGCCAGCAGTACGGGGGGCGCGTACGAGACCCAGTACTTC.

This clone was recorded a few times. The chain uses TRBV7-2 and TRBJ2-2; possible D gene TRBD1, 5 bases. The CDR3 has 14 residues. The V end lost 5 bases, the J end lost 5 bases, and 12 bases lay between the germline ends. Per the germline V gene, CDR1 is SGHTA and CDR2 is FQGNSA. This CDR3 reads CASSRAPGTGELFF. CDR3 DNA sequence: TGTGCCAGCAGCCGCGCTCCAGGGACCGGGGAGCTGTTTTTT. Drawing the rest from reference TRBV7-2 and TRBJ2-2, the complete variable domain is GAGVSQSPSNKVTEKGKDVELRCDPISGHTALYWYRQSLGQGLEFLIYFQGNSAPDKSGLPSDRFSAERTGGSVSTLTIQRTQQEDSAVYLCASSRAPGTGELFFGEGSRLTVL.

The rearrangement links TRBV29-1 to TRBJ2-5, with a tentative D call TRBD1 (6 bases). The CDR3 loop spans 14 amino acids. Trimming shortened V by 3 bases and J by 5 bases, and 16 bases separated the two germline ends. The V gene's germline CDR1 is SQVTM and CDR2 ANQGSEA. CDR3 nucleotide sequence: TGCAGCGTTGACCGACAGGCCCGGCGGGAGACCCAGTACTTC. Translation gives CSVDRQARRETQYF.

The chain uses TRBV6-5 and TRBJ2-2; 10 positions match TRBD2. Germline CDR1 MNHEY, CDR2 SVGAGI. V trimming: 8 bases; J trimming: 7 bases; junction bases outside the gene matches: 10. The CDR3 is 15 amino acids. CDR3 loop: CASCGLAGVVGELFF. Here the CDR3 DNA reads TGTGCCAGCTGTGGTCTAGCGGGAGTCGTCGGGGAGCTGTTTTTT.

The rearrangement links TRBV7-6 to TRBJ2-2; tentatively, D is TRBD2 (5 bases). Per germline, CDR1 SGHVS and CDR2 FNYEAQ. The CDR3 totals 16 residues. V was cut by 1 base and J by 5 bases, with 14 bases left in between. In nucleotides, the CDR3 is TGTGCCAGCAGCTTAGTTAGAGGGCCGATAACCGGGGAGCTGTTTTTT. Encoded protein: CASSLVRGPITGELFF. Full variable domain (rest looked up from reference TRBV7-6 and TRBJ2-2): GAGVSQSPRYKVTKRGQDVALRCDPISGHVSLYWYRQALGQGPEFLTYFNYEAQQDKSGLPNDRFSAERPEGSISTLTIQRTEQRDSAMYRCASSLVRGPITGELFFGEGSRLTVL.

This clone was picked up a small number of times. The rearrangement links TRBV27 to TRBJ1-5; D unresolved. Trimming took 5 bases from V and 0 from J, leaving 8 bases between them. The CDR3 has 14 residues. The germline V gene encodes CDR1 MNHEY and CDR2 SMNVEV (reference sequence). The CDR3 region is CASSGSLSNQPQHF. The CDR3 DNA sequence: TGTGCCAGCAGTGGGTCGCTTAGCAATCAGCCCCAGCATTTT.

The chain couples TRBV5-4 to TRBJ1-1, with D tentatively TRBD1 (5 bases). V was clipped by 4 bases and J by 9 bases, with 25 bases between them. Per the germline V gene, CDR1 is SGHNT and CDR2 is YYREEE (reference sequence). This CDR3 is 16 amino acids long. In nucleotides, the CDR3 is TGTGCCAGCAGCCGTAGCGTTGACAGAAGCCAAGGGCAAGCTTTCTTT. Its protein is CASSRSVDRSQGQAFF. The full variable domain, its missing parts supplied by reference TRBV5-4 and TRBJ1-1, is ETGVTQSPTHLIKTRGQQVTLRCSSQSGHNTVSWYQQALGQGPQFIFQYYREEENGRGNFPPRFSGLQFPNYSSELNVNALELDDSALYLCASSRSVDRSQGQAFFGQGTRLTVV.

Notes on this clone: This sample also contains other DNA sequences that code for the same CDR3. V usage is TRBV5-6 and J usage is TRBJ2-7, with D perhaps matching TRBD2 (6 bases). This CDR3 has 12 residues. V was shortened by 0 bases and J by 6 bases, with 7 bases between the two germline ends. Germline CDR1 and CDR2: SGHDT and YYEEEE. CDR3 in DNA: TGTGCCAGCAGCTTGGTGCGGGGCGAGCAGTACTTC. This gives the protein CASSLVRGEQYF. Supplemented by reference TRBV5-6 and TRBJ2-7, the full variable domain reads DAGVTQSPTHLIKTRGQQVTLRCSPKSGHDTVSWYQQALGQGPQFIFQYYEEEERQRGNFPDRFSGHQFPNYSSELNVNALLLGDSALYLCASSLVRGEQYFGPGTRLTVT.

The V call is TRBV7-3, the J call TRBJ2-2, with D tentatively TRBD1 (6 bases). From germline, CDR1 is SGHTA and CDR2 FQGTGA. This CDR3 region has 13 residues. V was pared by 3 bases and J by 5 bases, with 7 bases between. The CDR3 DNA reads TGTGCCAGCAGCTTTCAGGGGACCGGGGAGCTGTTTTTT. Translated, it gives CASSFQGTGELFF.

Of note for this clone: At one of its ends the junction is not consistent with the germline gene, which may arise from a read error. This chain's CDR3 is CASSDSGQGRGTQYF. CDR3 sequence (DNA): TGTGCCAGCAGTGACTCCGGACAGGGAAGGGGGACCCAGTACTTC. The chain combines TRBV6-5 with TRBJ2-5; 8 bases align to TRBD1. The CDR3 loop spans 15 amino acids. Germline assignment: CDR1 MNHEY and CDR2 SVGAGI.

As regards this clone: Other nucleotide sequences in the sample specify the same CDR3. The chain is built from TRBV4-2 and TRBJ1-1, with 7 bases identical to TRBD1. V lost 0 bases, J lost 5 bases, and 0 bases stayed unmatched. The germline gives CDR1 LGHNA, CDR2 YNFKEQ. The CDR3 sequence is 13 residues long. Written as DNA, the CDR3 is TGTGCCAGCAGCCAAGACAGGGGGACTGAAGCTTTCTTT. This translates into CASSQDRGTEAFF.

The chain uses TRBV9 and TRBJ2-7, with 12 bases identical to TRBD2. Trimming took 4 bases from V and 3 from J; bases not matched to a gene: 11. CDR3 length: 17 amino acids. The germline V gene encodes CDR1 SGDLS and CDR2 YYNGEE. The CDR3 DNA sequence: TGTGCCAGCAGCCCACGGACTAGCGGGACCTTAAGCTACGAGCAGTACTTC. Translating gives CASSPRTSGTLSYEQYF.

This chain joins TRBV2 and TRBJ1-5; TRBD1 aligns across 10 bases. Germline lookup yields CDR1 SNHLY and CDR2 FYNNEI. The CDR3 sequence is 13 residues long. The V segment lost 6 bases and the J segment 5 bases; nucleotides outside the gene matches: 1. DNA for the CDR3: TGTGCCAGCAGGACAGGGGGCGATCAGCCCCAGCATTTT. Encoded protein: CASRTGGDQPQHF.

This clone was counted between two and nine times. This sequence joins TRBV11-2 and TRBJ2-7, with 10 bases aligning to TRBD2. Germline V gene sequence: CDR1 SGHAT, CDR2 FQNNGV. V gave up 3 bases and J gave up 4 bases; unmatched junction bases: 6. The CDR3 has 15 amino acids. CDR3 region: CASSLAGLASYEQYF. CDR3 DNA sequence: TGTGCCAGCAGCTTGGCGGGACTAGCGTCTTACGAGCAGTACTTC.

This clone was seen a few times. The CDR3 is CSVGGTDAYEQYF. CDR3 in DNA: TGCAGCGTTGGTGGGACAGATGCCTACGAGCAGTACTTC. The chain has TRBV29-1 and TRBJ2-5, with TRBD1 matching 7 bases. The J call may be mistaken, given a closer DNA end match to TRBJ2-7. The CDR3 sequence is 13 residues long. Germline loops: CDR1 SQVTM, CDR2 ANQGSEA.

This rearrangement joins TRBV19 to TRBJ2-2; D is uncertain. Trimming stripped 7 bases from V and 0 bases from J, with 9 bases between. The CDR3 runs to 14 residues. Germline CDR1 reads LNHDA; CDR2 reads SQIVND (reference sequence). In DNA form, the CDR3 reads TGTGCCAGTAATCGGGTTGCGAACACCGGGGAGCTGTTTTTT. The encoded protein is CASNRVANTGELFF.

This chain uses TRBV5-1 with TRBJ1-1, with D possibly matching TRBD1 (5 bases). Germline CDR1 is SGHRS and CDR2 is YFSETQ. The CDR3 covers 12 residues. Trimming stripped 3 bases from V and 7 bases from J, with 10 bases between. The CDR3 loop is CASSSDSLEAFF. CDR3 in DNA: TGCGCCAGCAGCTCAGACAGCCTTGAAGCTTTCTTT.

This clone was seen a few times. The V and J genes are TRBV7-2 and TRBJ2-7, with 7 nucleotides matching TRBD2. The V and J ends lost 1 base and 2 bases, in that order; junction bases with no gene match: 8. The CDR3 is 16 residues long. CDR1 SGHTA and CDR2 FQGNSA come from the germline V gene. For the CDR3, the DNA is TGTGCCAGCAGCTTAGATCGGCCTAGCGGTCCCTACGAGCAGTACTTC. Translated: CASSLDRPSGPYEQYF.

The V and J genes are TRBV4-1 and TRBJ2-1; unclear D gene. The ends were cut back, 6 bases at V and 5 bases at J, with 17 bases in the middle. Germline V gives CDR1 MGHRA, CDR2 YSYEKL. This CDR3 contains 15 residues. CDR3 nucleotides: TGCGCCAGCAGTCTGGGCCATGGGCCAGACAATGAGCAGTTCTTC. Translated: CASSLGHGPDNEQFF.